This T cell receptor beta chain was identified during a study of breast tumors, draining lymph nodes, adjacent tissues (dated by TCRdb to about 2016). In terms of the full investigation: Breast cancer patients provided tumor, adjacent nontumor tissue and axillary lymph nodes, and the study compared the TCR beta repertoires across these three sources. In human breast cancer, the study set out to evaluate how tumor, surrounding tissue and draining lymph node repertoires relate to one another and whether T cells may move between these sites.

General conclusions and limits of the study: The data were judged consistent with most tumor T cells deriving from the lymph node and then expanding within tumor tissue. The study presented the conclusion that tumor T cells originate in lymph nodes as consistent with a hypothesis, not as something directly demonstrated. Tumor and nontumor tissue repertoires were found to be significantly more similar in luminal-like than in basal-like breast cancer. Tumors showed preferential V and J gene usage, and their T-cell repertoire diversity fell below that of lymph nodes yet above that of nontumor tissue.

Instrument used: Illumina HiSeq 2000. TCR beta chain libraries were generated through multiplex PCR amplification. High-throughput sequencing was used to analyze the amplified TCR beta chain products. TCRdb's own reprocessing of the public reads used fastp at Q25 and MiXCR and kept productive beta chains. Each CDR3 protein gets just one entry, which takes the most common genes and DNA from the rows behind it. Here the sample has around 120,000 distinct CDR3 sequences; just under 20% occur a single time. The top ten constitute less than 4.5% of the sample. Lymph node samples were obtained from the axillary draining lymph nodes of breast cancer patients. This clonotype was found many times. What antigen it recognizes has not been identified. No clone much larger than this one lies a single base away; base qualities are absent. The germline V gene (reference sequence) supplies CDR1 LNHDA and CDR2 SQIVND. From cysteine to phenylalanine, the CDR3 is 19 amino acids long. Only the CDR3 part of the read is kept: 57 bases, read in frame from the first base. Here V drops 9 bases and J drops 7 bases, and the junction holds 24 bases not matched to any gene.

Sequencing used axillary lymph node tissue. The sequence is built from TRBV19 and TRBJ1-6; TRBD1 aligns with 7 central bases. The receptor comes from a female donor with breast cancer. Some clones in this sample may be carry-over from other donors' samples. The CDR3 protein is CASIGTATPNPLPNSPLHF. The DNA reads TGTGCCAGCATCGGGACAGCCACCCCTAATCCTCTCCCAAATTCACCCCTCCACTTT.